Sequencing of this T cell receptor (beta chain) was carried out in a study of blood T cell repertoires in COVID-19. Background on the study: The United States, Italy and Spain provided the acute and convalescent COVID-19 samples.

Method: immunoSEQ multiplex PCR; TCRdb's copy keeps in-frame clones and lacks some. The sample holds about 670,000 clones, approximately 90% seen once. Germline CDR1 and CDR2: MDHEN and SYDVKM. The V and J ends lost 2 bases and 1 base respectively, with 6 bases between them. This CDR3 contains 14 residues. This clonotype was obtained from a woman aged 18-29 years with acute or convalescent COVID-19. V usage is TRBV28 and J usage is TRBJ1-3; D is unclear. The sample comprised peripheral blood. The CDR3 protein is CASSLGRSGNTIYF. In nucleotides, the CDR3 is TGTGCCAGCAGTTTAGGGAGGTCTGGAAACACCATATATTTT.